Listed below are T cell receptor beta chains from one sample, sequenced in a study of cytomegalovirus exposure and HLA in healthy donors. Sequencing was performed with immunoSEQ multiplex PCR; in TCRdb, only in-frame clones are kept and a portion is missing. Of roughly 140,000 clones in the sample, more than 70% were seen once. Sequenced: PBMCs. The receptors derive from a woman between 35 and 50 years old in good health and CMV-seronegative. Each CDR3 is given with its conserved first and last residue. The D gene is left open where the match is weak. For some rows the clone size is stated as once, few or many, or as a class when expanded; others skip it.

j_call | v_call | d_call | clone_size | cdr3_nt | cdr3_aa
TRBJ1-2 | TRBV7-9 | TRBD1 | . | TGTGCCAGCAGCCCCAACCAGGGGGGTAAGGGGGCTAACTATGGCTACACCTTC | CASSPNQGGKGANYGYTF
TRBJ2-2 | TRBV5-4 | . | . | TGTGCCAGCAGCTTTACACCGAACACCGGGGAGCTGTTTTTT | CASSFTPNTGELFF
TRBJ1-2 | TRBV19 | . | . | TGTGCCAGTAGTATGGCCACATATGGCTACACCTTC | CASSMATYGYTF
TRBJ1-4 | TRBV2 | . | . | TGTGCCAGCAGTCAGGCAGGGGCCGCCGGTGAAAAACTGTTTTTT | CASSQAGAAGEKLFF
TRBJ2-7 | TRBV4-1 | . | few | TGCGCCAGCAGCCAACTCTTCCGGTCCTCTCGGGAGCAGTACTTC | CASSQLFRSSREQYF
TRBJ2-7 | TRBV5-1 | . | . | TGCGCCAGTACCCGGACTTCGAGCTCCTACGAGCAGTACTTC | CASTRTSSSYEQYF
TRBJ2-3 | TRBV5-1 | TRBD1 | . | TGCGCCAGCAGCACAGGGACAGGAGCGAGCACAGATACGCAGTATTTT | CASSTGTGASTDTQYF
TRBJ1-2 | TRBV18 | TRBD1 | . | TGTGCCAGCTCGTCCGGGACAGACTATGGCTACACCTTC | CASSSGTDYGYTF
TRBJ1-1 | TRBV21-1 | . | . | TGTGCCAGCAGCAAAGACAGGGATAAGAGGCTAAGCATGAACACTGAAGCTTTCTTT | CASSKDRDKRLSMNTEAFF
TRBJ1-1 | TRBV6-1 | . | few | TGTGCCAGCAGCGAACAGGGTTCCACTGAAGCTTTCTTT | CASSEQGSTEAFF
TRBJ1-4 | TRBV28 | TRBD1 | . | TGTGCCAGCTGTCCCCGGGACAGGGCGGTTTTAGGACTGTTTTTT | CASCPRDRAVLGLFF
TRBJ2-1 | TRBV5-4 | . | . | TGTGCCAGCAGCTTGCAGGGCTACAATGAGCAGTTCTTC | CASSLQGYNEQFF
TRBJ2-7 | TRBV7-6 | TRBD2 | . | TGTGCCAGCAGCTGGGGACTAGCGGGAGGGTCCTACGAGCAGTACTTC | CASSWGLAGGSYEQYF
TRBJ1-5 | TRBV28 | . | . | TGTGCCAGCACTTCAGGATTGGGGGGTCAGCCCCAGCATTTT | CASTSGLGGQPQHF
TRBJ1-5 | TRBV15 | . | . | TGTGCCACCAGCAGAGAATTACGGCACAGGGCCACCTTTCGGAATCAGCCCCAGCATTTT | CATSRELRHRATFRNQPQHF
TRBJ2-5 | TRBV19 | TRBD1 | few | TGTGCCAGTAGTATCAGGGGGCAGGAGACCCAGTACTTC | CASSIRGQETQYF
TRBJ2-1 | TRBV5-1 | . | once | TGCGCCAGCAGCTTGGTACAAGCGTTTATACCCTACAATGAGCAGTTCTTC | CASSLVQAFIPYNEQFF
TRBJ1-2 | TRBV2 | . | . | TGTGCCAGCAGTGTCACAGGGAACTATGGCTACACCTTC | CASSVTGNYGYTF
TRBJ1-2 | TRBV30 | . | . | TGTGCCTGGAGTTCCCATCCGGGAGGGGGAATCTATGGCTACACCTTC | CAWSSHPGGGIYGYTF
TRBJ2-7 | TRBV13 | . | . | TGTGCCAGCAGCTCTCCCCCGAGCCGTGAGCAGTACTTC | CASSSPPSREQYF
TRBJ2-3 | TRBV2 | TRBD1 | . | TGTGCCAGCAGTCATCCCGGACAGGGATCAGGCACAGATACGCAGTATTTT | CASSHPGQGSGTDTQYF
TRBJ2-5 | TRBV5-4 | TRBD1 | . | TGTGCCAGCAGCTCACAGGGGGCCCTAGAGACCCAGTACTTC | CASSSQGALETQYF
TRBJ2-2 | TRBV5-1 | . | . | TGCGCCAGCAGCTCTGACAGGACGAGTGGCGGGGAGCTGTTTTTT | CASSSDRTSGGELFF
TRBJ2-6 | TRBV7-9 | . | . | TGTGCCAGCAGCTCCTACATAGCCGGGGCCAACGTCCTGACTTTC | CASSSYIAGANVLTF
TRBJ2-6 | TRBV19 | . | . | TGTGCCTCTCTGGACAGCTCTGGGGCCAACGTCCTGACTTTC | CASLDSSGANVLTF
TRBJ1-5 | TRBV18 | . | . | TGTGCCAGCTCACGAAGTGAGAATCAGCCCCAGCATTTT | CASSRSENQPQHF
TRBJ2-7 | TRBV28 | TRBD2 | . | TGTGCCAGCAGTTCAAGTGCGGGGGGGCCCTACGAGCAGTACTTC | CASSSSAGGPYEQYF
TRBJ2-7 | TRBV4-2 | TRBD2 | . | TGTGCCACCCGACGGGAGGACGAGCAGTACTTC | CATRREDEQYF
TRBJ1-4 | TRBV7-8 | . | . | TGTGCCAGCAGCTTCAGGGAGGTTGGCGAAAAACTGTTTTTT | CASSFREVGEKLFF
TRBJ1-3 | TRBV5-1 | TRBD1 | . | TGCGCCAGCAGCTTGTATCTGGGACAGGCGGCGGGAAACACCATATATTTT | CASSLYLGQAAGNTIYF
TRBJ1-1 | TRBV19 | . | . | TGTGCCAGTAGTATAGATATGGACAGTAGCACTGAAGCTTTCTTT | CASSIDMDSSTEAFF
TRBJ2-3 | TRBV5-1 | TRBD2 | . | TGCGCCAGCAGCCTGGGACTAGCGGGGGTTTCCACAGATACGCAGTATTTT | CASSLGLAGVSTDTQYF
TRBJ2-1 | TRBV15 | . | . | TGTGCCACCAGCAGAGCACGGGGAAAGGGCAATGAGCAGTTCTTC | CATSRARGKGNEQFF